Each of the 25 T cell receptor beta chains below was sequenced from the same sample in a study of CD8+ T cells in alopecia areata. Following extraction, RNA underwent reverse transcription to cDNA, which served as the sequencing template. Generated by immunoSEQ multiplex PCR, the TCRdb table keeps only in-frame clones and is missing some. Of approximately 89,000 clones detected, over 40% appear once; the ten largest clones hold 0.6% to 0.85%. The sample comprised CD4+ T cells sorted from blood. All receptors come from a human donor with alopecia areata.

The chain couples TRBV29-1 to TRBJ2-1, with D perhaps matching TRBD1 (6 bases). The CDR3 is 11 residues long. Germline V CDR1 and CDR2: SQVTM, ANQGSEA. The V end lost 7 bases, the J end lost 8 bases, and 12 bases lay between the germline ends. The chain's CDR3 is CSASRGDEQFF. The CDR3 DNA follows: TGCAGCGCGTCCAGGGGCGATGAGCAGTTCTTC.

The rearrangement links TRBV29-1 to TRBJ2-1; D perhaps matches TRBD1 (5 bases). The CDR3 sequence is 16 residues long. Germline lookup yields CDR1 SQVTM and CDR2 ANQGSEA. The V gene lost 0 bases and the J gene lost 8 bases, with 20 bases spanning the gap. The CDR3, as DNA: TGCAGCGTTGAAGATCGGGTGGTAGCATGGGGCGATGAGCAGTTCTTC. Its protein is CSVEDRVVAWGDEQFF.

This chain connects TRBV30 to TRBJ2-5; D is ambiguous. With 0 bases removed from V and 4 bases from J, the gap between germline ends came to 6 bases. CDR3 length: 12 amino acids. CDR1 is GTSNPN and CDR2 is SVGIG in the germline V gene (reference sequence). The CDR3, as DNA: TGTGCCTGGAGTGTAAAGATAGAGACCCAGTACTTC. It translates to CAWSVKIETQYF.

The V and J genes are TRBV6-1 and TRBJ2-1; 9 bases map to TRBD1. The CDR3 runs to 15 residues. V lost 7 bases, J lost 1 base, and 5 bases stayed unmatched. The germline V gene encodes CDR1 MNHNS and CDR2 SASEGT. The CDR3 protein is CASTRDRDSYNEQFF. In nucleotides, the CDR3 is TGTGCCAGCACTCGGGACAGGGATTCCTACAATGAGCAGTTCTTC.

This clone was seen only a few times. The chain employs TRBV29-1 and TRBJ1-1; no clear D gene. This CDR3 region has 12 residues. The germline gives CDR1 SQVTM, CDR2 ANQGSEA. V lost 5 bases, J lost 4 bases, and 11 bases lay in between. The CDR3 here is CSVIGLGTEAFF. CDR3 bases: TGCAGCGTTATCGGGCTAGGCACTGAAGCTTTCTTT. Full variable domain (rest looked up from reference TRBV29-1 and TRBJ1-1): SAVISQKPSRDICQRGTSLTIQCQVDSQVTMMFWYRQQPGQSLTLIATANQGSEATYESGFVIDKFPISRPNLTFSTLTVSNMSPEDSSIYLCSVIGLGTEAFFGQGTRLTVV.

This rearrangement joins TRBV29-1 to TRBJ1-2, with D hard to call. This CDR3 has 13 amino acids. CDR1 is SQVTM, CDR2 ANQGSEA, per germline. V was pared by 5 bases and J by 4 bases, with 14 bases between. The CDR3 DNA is TGCAGCGTTAGGTTCGGGCCCGGCTATGGCTACACCTTC. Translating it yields CSVRFGPGYGYTF.

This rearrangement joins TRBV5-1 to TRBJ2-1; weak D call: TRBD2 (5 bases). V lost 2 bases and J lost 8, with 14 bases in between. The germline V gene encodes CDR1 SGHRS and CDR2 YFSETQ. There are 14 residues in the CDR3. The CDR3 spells CASSFIAREDEQFF. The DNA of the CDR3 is TGCGCCAGCAGCTTTATCGCGAGGGAAGATGAGCAGTTCTTC.

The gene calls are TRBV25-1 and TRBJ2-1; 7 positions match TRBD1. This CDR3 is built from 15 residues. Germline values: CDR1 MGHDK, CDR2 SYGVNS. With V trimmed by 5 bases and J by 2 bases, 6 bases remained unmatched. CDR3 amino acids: CASSPDRAAYNEQFF. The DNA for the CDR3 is TGTGCCAGCAGTCCTGACAGGGCTGCCTACAATGAGCAGTTCTTC.

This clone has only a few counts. The CDR3 reads CASMTGGSYEQYF. The DNA for the CDR3 is TGTGCCAGCATGACAGGGGGCTCCTACGAGCAGTACTTC. The V and J genes are TRBV28 and TRBJ2-7; 9 positions match TRBD1. The CDR3 covers 13 residues. Unmatched junction bases numbered 1, after V lost 7 bases and J lost 0 bases. Germline V gene sequence: CDR1 MDHEN, CDR2 SYDVKM.

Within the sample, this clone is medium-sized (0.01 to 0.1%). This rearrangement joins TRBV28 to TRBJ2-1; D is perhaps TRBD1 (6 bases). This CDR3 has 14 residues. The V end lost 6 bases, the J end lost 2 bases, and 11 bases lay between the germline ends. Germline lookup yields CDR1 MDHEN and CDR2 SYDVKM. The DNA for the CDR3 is TGTGCCAGCAGGGTATCAGGGGCCTACAATGAGCAGTTCTTC. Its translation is CASRVSGAYNEQFF. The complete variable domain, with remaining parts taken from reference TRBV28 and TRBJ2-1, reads DVKVTQSSRYLVKRTGEKVFLECVQDMDHENMFWYRQDPGLGLRLIYFSYDVKMKEKGDIPEGYSVSREKKERFSLILESASTNQTSMYLCASRVSGAYNEQFFGPGTRLTVL.

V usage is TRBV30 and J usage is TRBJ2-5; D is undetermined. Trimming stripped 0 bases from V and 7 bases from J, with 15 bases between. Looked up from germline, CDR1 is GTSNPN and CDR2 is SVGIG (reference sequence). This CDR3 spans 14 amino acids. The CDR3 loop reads CAWSVLSLSGTQYF. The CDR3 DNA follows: TGTGCCTGGAGTGTATTATCCTTGTCCGGGACCCAGTACTTC.

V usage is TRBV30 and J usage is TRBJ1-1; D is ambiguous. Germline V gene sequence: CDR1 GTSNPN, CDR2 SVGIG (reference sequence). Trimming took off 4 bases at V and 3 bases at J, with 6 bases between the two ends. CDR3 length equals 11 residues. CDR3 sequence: CAWTRDTEAFF. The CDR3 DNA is TGTGCCTGGACTAGGGACACTGAAGCTTTCTTT.

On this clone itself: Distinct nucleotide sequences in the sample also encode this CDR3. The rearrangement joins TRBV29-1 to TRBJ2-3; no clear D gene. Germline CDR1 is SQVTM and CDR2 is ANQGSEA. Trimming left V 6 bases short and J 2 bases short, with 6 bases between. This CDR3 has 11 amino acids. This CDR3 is CSVGSTDTQYF. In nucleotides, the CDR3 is TGCAGCGTCGGATCCACAGATACGCAGTATTTT.

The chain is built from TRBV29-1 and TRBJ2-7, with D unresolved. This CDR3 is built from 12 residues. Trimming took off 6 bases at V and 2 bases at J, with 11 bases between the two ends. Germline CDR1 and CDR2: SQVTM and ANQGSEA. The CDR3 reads CSVSWTTYEQYF. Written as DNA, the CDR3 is TGCAGCGTCTCTTGGACGACCTACGAGCAGTACTTC.

The CDR3 loop is CASSLAGAPFEQYF. The CDR3 nucleotides are TGTGCCAGCAGCTTGGCAGGGGCCCCCTTTGAGCAGTACTTC. The chain combines TRBV5-4 with TRBJ2-7, with D perhaps matching TRBD1 (6 bases). Germline V lookup: CDR1 SGHNT, CDR2 YYREEE (reference sequence). The CDR3 contains 14 residues. The germline V and J ends were trimmed by 0 bases and 7 bases, with 14 bases remaining between them.

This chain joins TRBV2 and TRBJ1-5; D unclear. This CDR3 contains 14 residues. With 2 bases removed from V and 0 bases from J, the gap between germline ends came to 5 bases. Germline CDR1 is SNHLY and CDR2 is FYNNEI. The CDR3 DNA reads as TGTGCCAGCAGTGAACAACTTAGCAATCAGCCCCAGCATTTT. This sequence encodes CASSEQLSNQPQHF. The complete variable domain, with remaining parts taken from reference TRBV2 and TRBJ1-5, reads EPEVTQTPSHQVTQMGQEVILRCVPISNHLYFYWYRQILGQKVEFLVSFYNNEISEKSEIFDDQFSVERPDGSNFTLKIRSTKLEDSAMYFCASSEQLSNQPQHFGDGTRLSIL.

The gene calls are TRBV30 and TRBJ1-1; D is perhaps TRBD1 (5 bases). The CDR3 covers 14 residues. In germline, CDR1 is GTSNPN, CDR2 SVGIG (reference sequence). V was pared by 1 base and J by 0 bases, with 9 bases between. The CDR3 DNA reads TGTGCCTGGAGTGCGACAGTTATGAACACTGAAGCTTTCTTT. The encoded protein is CAWSATVMNTEAFF.

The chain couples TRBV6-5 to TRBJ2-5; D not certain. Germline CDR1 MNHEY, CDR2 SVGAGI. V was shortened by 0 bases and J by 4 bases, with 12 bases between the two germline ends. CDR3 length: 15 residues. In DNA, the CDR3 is TGTGCCAGCAGTTACTCGCTAACCGTAAGAGAGACCCAGTACTTC. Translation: CASSYSLTVRETQYF.

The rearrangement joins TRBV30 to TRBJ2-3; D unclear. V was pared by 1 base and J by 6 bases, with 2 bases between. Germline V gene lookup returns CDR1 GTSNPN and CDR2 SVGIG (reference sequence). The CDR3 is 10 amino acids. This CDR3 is CAWSGDTQYF. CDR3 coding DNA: TGTGCCTGGAGTGGGGATACGCAGTATTTT.

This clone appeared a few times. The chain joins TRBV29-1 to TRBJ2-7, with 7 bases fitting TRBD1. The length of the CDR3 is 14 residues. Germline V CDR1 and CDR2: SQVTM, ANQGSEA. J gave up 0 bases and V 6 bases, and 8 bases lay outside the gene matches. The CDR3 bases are TGCAGCGTCCGTGGACAGGAGAGCTCCTACGAGCAGTACTTC. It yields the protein CSVRGQESSYEQYF.

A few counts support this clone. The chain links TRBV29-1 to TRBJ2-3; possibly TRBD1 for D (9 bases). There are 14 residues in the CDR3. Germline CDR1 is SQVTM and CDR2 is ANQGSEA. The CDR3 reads CSAGGQGSTDTQYF. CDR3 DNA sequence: TGCAGTGCGGGGGGACAGGGAAGCACAGATACGCAGTATTTT.

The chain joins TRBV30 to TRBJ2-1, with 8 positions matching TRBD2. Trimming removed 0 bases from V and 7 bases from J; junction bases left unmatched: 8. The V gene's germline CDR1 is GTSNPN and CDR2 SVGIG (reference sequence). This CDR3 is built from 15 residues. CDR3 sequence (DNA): TGTGCCTGGAGTGTACTCAGCGGGAGTCTGAATGAGCAGTTCTTC. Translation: CAWSVLSGSLNEQFF.

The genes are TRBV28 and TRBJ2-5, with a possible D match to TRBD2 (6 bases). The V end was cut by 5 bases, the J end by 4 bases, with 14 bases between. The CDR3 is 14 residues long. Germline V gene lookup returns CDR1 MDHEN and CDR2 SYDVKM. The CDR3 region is CASSPPGGGETQYF. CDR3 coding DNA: TGTGCCAGCAGTCCCCCCGGGGGAGGAGAGACCCAGTACTTC.

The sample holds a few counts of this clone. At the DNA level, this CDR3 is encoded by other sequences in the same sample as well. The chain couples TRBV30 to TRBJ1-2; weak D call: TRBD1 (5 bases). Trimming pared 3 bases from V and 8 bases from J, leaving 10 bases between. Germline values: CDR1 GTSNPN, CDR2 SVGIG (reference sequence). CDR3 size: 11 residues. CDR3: CAWSPGGGYTF. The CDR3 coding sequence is TGTGCCTGGAGCCCCGGGGGGGGCTACACCTTC.

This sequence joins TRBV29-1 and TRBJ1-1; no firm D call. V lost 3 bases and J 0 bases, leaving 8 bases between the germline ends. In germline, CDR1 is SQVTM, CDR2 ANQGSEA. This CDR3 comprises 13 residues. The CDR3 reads CSVDFVVNTEAFF. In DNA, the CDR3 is TGCAGCGTTGATTTTGTTGTGAACACTGAAGCTTTCTTT. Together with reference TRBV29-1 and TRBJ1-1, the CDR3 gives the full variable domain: SAVISQKPSRDICQRGTSLTIQCQVDSQVTMMFWYRQQPGQSLTLIATANQGSEATYESGFVIDKFPISRPNLTFSTLTVSNMSPEDSSIYLCSVDFVVNTEAFFGQGTRLTVV.